This is a list of T cell receptor beta chains from one sample in a study of blood T cells in healthy people across ages. One entry per CDR3 protein, called by TCRdb with MiXCR from the 5' RACE reads. Seen here are hundreds of thousands of distinct CDR3 sequences, under 45% observed once, and the top ten hold about 21%. The sequencing sample was made of blood. The source of these receptors is a man in his sixties in good health. CDR3s include the opening cysteine and the closing phenylalanine or tryptophan. A D gene is named only where the DNA matches it firmly. Not every row has a clone size; where given, it reads once, few, many or a size class.

j_gene: TRBJ2-3
d_gene: NA
abundance: few
v_gene: TRBV9
CDR3nt: TGTGCCAGCAGCGTAGACCCCGGTACGACAGATACGCAGTATTTT
CDR3aa: CASSVDPGTTDTQYF

j_gene: TRBJ1-1
d_gene: NA
abundance: few
v_gene: TRBV12-3/TRBV12-4
CDR3nt: TGTGCCAGCAGTTTCCAAGGGGGGAACACTGAAGCTTTCTTT
CDR3aa: CASSFQGGNTEAFF

j_gene: TRBJ2-1
d_gene: TRBD2
abundance: NA
v_gene: TRBV12-3/TRBV12-4
CDR3nt: TGTGCCAGCAGCCGGACTAGCGGGAGTGACAATGAGCAGTTCTTC
CDR3aa: CASSRTSGSDNEQFF

j_gene: TRBJ1-2
d_gene: NA
abundance: NA
v_gene: TRBV27
CDR3nt: TGTGCCAGCAGTACCGGGCCCCGCGGAGGCTACACCTTC
CDR3aa: CASSTGPRGGYTF

j_gene: TRBJ2-6
d_gene: NA
abundance: once
v_gene: TRBV4-3
CDR3nt: TGCGCCAGCAGCCAAGGTCAGTCCGCTTCCGGGGCCAACGTCCTGACTTTC
CDR3aa: CASSQGQSASGANVLTF

j_gene: TRBJ1-2
d_gene: TRBD1
abundance: few
v_gene: TRBV5-5
CDR3nt: TGTGCCAGCAGCCTTACCGTACCCGACAGGGGGTTCTACCTCTATGGCTACACCTTC
CDR3aa: CASSLTVPDRGFYLYGYTF

j_gene: TRBJ1-2
d_gene: NA
abundance: NA
v_gene: TRBV4-1
CDR3nt: TGCGCCAGCAGCCACCCAGACAGGCCCACTTATGGCTACACCTTC
CDR3aa: CASSHPDRPTYGYTF

j_gene: TRBJ2-5
d_gene: TRBD2
abundance: NA
v_gene: TRBV5-1
CDR3nt: TGCGCCAGCAGCTTGGTAGCGGGGACCTTCCAAGAGACCCAGTACTTC
CDR3aa: CASSLVAGTFQETQYF

j_gene: TRBJ2-7
d_gene: NA
abundance: NA
v_gene: TRBV7-8
CDR3nt: TGTGCCAGCAGCTTAGATGTGGGGGAACCCTACGAGCAGTACTTC
CDR3aa: CASSLDVGEPYEQYF

j_gene: TRBJ2-3
d_gene: TRBD1
abundance: NA
v_gene: TRBV25-1
CDR3nt: TGTGCCAGCAGTGAAATCTTGGGTCAGGGGGCAGATACGCAGTATTTT
CDR3aa: CASSEILGQGADTQYF